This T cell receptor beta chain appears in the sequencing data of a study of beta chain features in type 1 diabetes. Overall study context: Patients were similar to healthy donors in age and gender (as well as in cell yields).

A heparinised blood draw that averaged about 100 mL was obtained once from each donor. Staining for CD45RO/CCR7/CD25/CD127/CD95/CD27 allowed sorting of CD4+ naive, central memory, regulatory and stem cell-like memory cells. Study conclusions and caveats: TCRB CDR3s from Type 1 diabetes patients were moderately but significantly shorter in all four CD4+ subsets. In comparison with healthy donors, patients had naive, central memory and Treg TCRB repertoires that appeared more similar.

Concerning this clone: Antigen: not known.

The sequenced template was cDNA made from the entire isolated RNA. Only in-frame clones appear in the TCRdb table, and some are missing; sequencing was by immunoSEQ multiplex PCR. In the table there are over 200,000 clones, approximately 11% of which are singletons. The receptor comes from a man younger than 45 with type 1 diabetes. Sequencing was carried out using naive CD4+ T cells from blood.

The CDR3: CASSLMAVNMNTEAFF. In DNA, the CDR3 is TGCGCCAGCAGCTTGATGGCAGTAAATATGAACACTGAAGCTTTCTTT. This chain joins TRBV5-1 and TRBJ1-1; D remains unclear. This CDR3 has 16 residues. The V end was cut by 1 base, the J end by 0 bases, with 13 bases between. CDR1 and CDR2 from the germline V gene are SGHRS and YFSETQ.